The clone carrying this T cell receptor (beta chain) has only one observation. Genomic DNA of every subset was divided equally among multiple immunoSEQ plates. Libraries were prepared by immunoSEQ multiplex PCR; TCRdb keeps only in-frame clonotypes and omits some of them. The data hold about 2,100,000 clones, with approximately 94% observed a single time. Cells designated naive CD8 were CD45RO-negative and were positively selected for CCR7, with terminally differentiated effector memory CD45RA+ cells excluded. V was cut by 5 bases and J by 5 bases, with 10 bases left in between. Germline V gives CDR1 SGHTA, CDR2 FQGTGA. The CDR3 has 13 residues. This specimen comes from a study of shared clonotypes between healthy human individuals.

V is TRBV7-3 and J is TRBJ2-1; D is perhaps TRBD2 (5 bases). This TCR was sampled from a man between 18 and 35 years old in good health. Some clones in this sample may be carry-over from other donors' samples. Material for sequencing was naive CD8+ T cells from PBMCs. As DNA, the CDR3 is TGTGCCAGCAGCCCGGACTCGAACAATGAGCAGTTCTTC. It specifies CASSPDSNNEQFF.